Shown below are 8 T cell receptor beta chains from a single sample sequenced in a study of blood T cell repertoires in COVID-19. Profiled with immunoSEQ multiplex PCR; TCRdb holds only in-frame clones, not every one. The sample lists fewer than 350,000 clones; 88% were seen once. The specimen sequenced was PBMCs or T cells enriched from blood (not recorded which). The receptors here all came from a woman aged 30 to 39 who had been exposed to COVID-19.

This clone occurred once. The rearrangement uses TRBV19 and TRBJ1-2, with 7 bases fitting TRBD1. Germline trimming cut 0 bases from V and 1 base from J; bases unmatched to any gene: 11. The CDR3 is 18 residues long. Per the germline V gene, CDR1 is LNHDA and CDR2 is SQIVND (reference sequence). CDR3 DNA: TGTGCCAGTAGTATAGATTTCGGGGGCCAGGGGGGTAACTATGGCTACACCTTC. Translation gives CASSIDFGGQGGNYGYTF.

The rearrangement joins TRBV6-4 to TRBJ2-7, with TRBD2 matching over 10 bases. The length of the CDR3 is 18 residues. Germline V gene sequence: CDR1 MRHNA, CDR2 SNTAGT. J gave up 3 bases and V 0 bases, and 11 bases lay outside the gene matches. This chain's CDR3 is CASSDSEQRASGSYEQYF. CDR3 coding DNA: TGTGCCAGCAGTGACTCCGAACAAAGGGCTAGCGGGAGCTACGAGCAGTACTTC.

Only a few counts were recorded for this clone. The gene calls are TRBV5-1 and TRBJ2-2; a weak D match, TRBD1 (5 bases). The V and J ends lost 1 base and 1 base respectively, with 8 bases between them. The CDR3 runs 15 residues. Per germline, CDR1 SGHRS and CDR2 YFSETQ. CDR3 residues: CASSLLTGNTGELFF. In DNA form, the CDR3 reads TGCGCCAGCAGCTTGCTCACAGGGAACACCGGGGAGCTGTTTTTT.

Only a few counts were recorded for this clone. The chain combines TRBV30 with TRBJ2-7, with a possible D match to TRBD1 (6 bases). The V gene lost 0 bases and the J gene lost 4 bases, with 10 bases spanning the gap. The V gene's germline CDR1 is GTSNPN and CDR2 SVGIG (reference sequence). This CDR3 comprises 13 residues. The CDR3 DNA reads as TGTGCCTGGAGTGTTGGCAGGGGTTACGAGCAGTACTTC. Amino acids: CAWSVGRGYEQYF. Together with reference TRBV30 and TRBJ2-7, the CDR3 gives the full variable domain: SQTIHQWPATLVQPVGSPLSLECTVEGTSNPNLYWYRQAAGRGLQLLFYSVGIGQISSEVPQNLSASRPQDRQFILSSKKLLLSDSGFYLCAWSVGRGYEQYFGPGTRLTVT.

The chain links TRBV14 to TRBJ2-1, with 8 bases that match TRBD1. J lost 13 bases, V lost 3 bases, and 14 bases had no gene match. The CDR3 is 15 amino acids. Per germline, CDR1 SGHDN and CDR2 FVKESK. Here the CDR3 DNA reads TGTGCCAGCAGCCAGATAAAAGACAGGGGAGCTATCCAGTTCTTC. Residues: CASSQIKDRGAIQFF.

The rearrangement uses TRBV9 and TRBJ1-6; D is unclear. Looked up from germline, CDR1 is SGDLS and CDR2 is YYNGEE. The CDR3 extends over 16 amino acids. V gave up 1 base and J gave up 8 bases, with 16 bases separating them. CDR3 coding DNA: TGTGCCAGCAGCGTATACTCGAGGGCCGAGGATTCACCCCTCCACTTT. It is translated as CASSVYSRAEDSPLHF.

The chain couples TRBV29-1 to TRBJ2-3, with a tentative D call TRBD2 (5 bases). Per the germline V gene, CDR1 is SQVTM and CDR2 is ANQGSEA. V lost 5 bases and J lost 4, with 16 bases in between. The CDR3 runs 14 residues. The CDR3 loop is CSVTTRLAADTQYF. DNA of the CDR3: TGCAGCGTTACGACACGCCTAGCCGCAGATACGCAGTATTTT.

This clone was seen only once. In DNA, the CDR3 is TGTGCCGCAGCTCCCGCCGGGACAGTCTCCTACGAGCAGTACTTC. Its translation is CAAAPAGTVSYEQYF. The rearrangement uses TRBV24-1 and TRBJ2-7; 7 bases are shared with TRBD1. This CDR3 spans 15 amino acids. CDR1 is KGHDR and CDR2 is SFDVKD in the germline V gene. V trimming: 12 bases; J trimming: 0 bases; junction bases outside the gene matches: 13.